This T cell receptor (beta chain) stems from a study of CD8 T cells in Susac syndrome. The CDR3 is 14 amino acids. The ends lost 5 bases at V and 7 bases at J; junction bases unmatched: 5. With respect to this clonotype: Its antigen is unidentified.

Findings and limits, study-wide: The TCR sequencing and HLA analysis in the study involved a relatively small number of individuals, as the study acknowledged.

A quantity of about 0.5 to 1 ug RNA underwent reverse transcription using random hexamers. One entry per CDR3 protein, called by TCRdb with MiXCR from the immunoSEQ multiplex PCR reads. The sample has some 120,000 distinct CDR3 sequences, around 94% seen once; the top ten hold roughly 0.087%. V usage is TRBV12-3 or TRBV12-4 and J usage is TRBJ1-2; 12 positions match TRBD1. Material: CD4+ T cells from PBMCs. The receptor was isolated from a human donor in good health. The CDR3 protein is CASSGGQGAVGYTF. In nucleotides, the CDR3 is TGTGCCAGCAGTGGGGGACAGGGGGCAGTTGGCTACACCTTC.